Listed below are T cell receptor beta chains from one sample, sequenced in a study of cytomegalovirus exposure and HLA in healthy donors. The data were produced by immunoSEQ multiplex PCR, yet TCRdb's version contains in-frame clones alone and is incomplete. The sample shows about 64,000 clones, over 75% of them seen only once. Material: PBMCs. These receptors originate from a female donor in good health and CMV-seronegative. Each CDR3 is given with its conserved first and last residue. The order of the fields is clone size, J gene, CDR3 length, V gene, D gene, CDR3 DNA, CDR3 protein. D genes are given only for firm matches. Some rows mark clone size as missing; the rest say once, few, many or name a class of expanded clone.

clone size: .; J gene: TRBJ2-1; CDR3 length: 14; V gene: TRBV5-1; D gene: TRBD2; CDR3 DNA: TGCGCCAGCAATATAGCGGGTATCCACAATGAGCAGTTCTTC; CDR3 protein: CASNIAGIHNEQFF
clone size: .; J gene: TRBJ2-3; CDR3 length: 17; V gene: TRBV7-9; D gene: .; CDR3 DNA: TGTTCCAGCAGCTCAAGGAACAGGGGAGGTGGCACAGATACGCAGTATTTT; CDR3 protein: CSSSSRNRGGGTDTQYF
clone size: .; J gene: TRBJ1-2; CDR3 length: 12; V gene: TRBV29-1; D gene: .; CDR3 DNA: TGCAGCGCTGTGACAGAACTCTATGGCTACACCTTC; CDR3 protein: CSAVTELYGYTF
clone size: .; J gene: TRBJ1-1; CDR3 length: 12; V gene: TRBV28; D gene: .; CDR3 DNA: TGTGCCAGCAGTTTCGGGAACACTGAAGCTTTCTTT; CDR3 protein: CASSFGNTEAFF
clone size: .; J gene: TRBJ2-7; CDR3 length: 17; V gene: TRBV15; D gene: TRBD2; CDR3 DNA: TGTGCCACCAGCCTAGGGGGACTAGCGGGGAGTGGATACGAGCAGTACTTC; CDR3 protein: CATSLGGLAGSGYEQYF
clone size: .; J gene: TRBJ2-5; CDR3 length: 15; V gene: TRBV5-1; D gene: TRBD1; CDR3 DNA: TGCGCCAGCAGCTTGGAGACAGGGGTTGTTGGGACCCAGTACTTC; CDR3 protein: CASSLETGVVGTQYF
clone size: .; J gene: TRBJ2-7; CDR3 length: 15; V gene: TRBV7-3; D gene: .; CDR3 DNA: TGTGCCAGCAGCCCCCAGGGGGGACAACATGACGAGCAGTACTTC; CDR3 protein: CASSPQGGQHDEQYF
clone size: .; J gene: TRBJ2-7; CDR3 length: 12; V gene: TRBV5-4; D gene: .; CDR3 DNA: TGTGCCGGCAGCTTGGGTTGGGCCGAGCAGTACTTC; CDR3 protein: CAGSLGWAEQYF
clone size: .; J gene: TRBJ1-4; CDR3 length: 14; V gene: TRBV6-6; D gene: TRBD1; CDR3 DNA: TGTGCCAGCAGTTACTCGGGACAGGGTGAAAAACTGTTTTTT; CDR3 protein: CASSYSGQGEKLFF
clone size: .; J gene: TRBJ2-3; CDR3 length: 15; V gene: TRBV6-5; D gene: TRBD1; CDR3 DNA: TGTGCCAGCAGCACTGGACAGGTGGATGGAGATACGCAGTATTTT; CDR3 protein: CASSTGQVDGDTQYF
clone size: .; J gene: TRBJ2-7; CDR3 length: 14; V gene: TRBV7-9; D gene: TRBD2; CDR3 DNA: TGTGCCAGCAGCTTAGGAGCGGGAGCGGACGAGCAGTACTTC; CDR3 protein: CASSLGAGADEQYF
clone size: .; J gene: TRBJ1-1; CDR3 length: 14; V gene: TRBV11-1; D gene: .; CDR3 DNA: TGTGCCAGCAGCACATTACCCCAGAACACTGAAGCTTTCTTT; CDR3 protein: CASSTLPQNTEAFF
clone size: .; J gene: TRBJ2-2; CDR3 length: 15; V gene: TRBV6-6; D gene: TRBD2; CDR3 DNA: TGTGCCAGCTCCTGGACTAGCGGGGTTACCGGGGAGCTGTTTTTT; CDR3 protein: CASSWTSGVTGELFF
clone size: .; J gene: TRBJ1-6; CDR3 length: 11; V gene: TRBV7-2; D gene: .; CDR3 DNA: TGTGCCAGCAGCCTAACAGCTACCTTCCACTTT; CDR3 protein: CASSLTATFHF
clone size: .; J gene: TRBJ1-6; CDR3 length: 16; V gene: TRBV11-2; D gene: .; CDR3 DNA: TGTGCCAGCAGCTTGTTTACGAGACAACCAAATTCACCCCTCCACTTT; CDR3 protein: CASSLFTRQPNSPLHF
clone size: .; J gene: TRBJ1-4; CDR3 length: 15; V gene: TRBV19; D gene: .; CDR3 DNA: TGTGCCAGTAGTGTCGGCACTGCAACTAGTGAAAAACTGTTTTTT; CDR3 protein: CASSVGTATSEKLFF
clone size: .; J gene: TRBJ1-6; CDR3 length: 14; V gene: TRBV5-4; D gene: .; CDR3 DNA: TGTGCCAGCAGCTTGGGAGGGACATCGTCACCCCTCCACTTT; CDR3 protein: CASSLGGTSSPLHF
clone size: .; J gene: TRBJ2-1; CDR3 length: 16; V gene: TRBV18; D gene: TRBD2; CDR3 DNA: TGTGCCAGCTCACTTACCAGGACTAGCGGGTACAATGAGCAGTTCTTC; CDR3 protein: CASSLTRTSGYNEQFF
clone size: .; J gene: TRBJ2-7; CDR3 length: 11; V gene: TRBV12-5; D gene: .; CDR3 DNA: TGTGCTAGTGGTGTAAATTACGAGCAGTACTTC; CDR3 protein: CASGVNYEQYF
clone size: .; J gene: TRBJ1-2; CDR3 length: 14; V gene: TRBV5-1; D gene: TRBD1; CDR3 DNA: TGCGCCAGCAGCTCCCCGGGACAGTCTGATGGCTACACCTTC; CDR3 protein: CASSSPGQSDGYTF
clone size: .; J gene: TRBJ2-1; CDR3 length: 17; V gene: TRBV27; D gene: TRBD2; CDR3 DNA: TGTGCCAGCAGCGCGGGAGCACCCACCCTCTCCTACAATGAGCAGTTCTTC; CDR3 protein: CASSAGAPTLSYNEQFF
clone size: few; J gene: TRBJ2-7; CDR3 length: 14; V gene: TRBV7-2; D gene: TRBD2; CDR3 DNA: TGTGCCAGCAGCCTAGGGACTAGCTCACGCGAGCAGTACTTC; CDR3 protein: CASSLGTSSREQYF
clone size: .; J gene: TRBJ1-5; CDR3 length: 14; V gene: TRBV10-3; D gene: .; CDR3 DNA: TGTGCCATCAGTGAACCAGGGGCCCGCCAGCCCCAGCATTTT; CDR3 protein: CAISEPGARQPQHF
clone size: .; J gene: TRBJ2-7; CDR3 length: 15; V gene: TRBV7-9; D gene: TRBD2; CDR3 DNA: TGTGCCAGCAGCTTCGACCTACGGGGGGCCTACGAGCAGTACTTC; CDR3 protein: CASSFDLRGAYEQYF
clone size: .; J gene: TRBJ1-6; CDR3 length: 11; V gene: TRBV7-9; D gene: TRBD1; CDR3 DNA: TGTTCCAGCAGCTACGGGACAGCGCAGTCCTTT; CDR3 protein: CSSSYGTAQSF
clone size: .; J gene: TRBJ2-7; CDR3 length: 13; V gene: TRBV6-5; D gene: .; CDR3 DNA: TGTGCCAGCAGTCGCAGTCTAGGGGGCGAGCAGTACTTC; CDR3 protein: CASSRSLGGEQYF
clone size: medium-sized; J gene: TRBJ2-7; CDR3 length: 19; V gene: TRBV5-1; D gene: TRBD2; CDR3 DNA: TGCGCCAGCAGCTTGGCCCCCACATTACTAGCGGGGGTGACCTACGAGCAGTACTTC; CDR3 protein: CASSLAPTLLAGVTYEQYF
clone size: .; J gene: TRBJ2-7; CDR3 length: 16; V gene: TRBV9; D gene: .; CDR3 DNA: TGTGCCAGCAGCGTAGAGCCGTCTAGCCGCTTCTACGAGCAGTACTTC; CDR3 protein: CASSVEPSSRFYEQYF
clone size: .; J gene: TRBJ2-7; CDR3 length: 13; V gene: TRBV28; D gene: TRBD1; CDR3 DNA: TGTGCCAGGGGGGGACAGGGCGGCCACGAGCAGTACTTC; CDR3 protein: CARGGQGGHEQYF
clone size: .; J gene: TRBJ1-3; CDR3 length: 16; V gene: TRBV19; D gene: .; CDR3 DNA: TGTGCCAGTAGTGGTCCTGGCGGTTACTCTGGAAACACCATATATTTT; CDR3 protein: CASSGPGGYSGNTIYF
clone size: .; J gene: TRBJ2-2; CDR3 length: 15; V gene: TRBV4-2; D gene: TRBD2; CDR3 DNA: TGTGCCAGCAAGAGTAGCGGGAGGGCAACCGGGGAGCTGTTTTTT; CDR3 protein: CASKSSGRATGELFF
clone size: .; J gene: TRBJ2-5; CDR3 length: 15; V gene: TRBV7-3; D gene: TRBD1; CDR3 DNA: TGTGCCAGCAGCTTAGGGACAGGGGCCAAAGAGACCCAGTACTTC; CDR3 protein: CASSLGTGAKETQYF
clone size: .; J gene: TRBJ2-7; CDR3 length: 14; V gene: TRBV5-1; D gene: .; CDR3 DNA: TGCGCCAGCAGCTTGCCTAGTACAGGGTACGAGCAGTACTTC; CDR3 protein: CASSLPSTGYEQYF
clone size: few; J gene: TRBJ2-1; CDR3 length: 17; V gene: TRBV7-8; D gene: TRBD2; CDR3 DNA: TGTGCCAGCAGCTTAGGAGGGATGACTAGCGGGGAGAATGAGCAGTTCTTC; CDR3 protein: CASSLGGMTSGENEQFF
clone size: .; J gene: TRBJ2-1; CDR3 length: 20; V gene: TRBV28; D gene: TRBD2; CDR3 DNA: TGTGCCAGCATCAAAAAAGGACTAGCGGAGCAACTAAGCTCCTACAATGAGCAGTTCTTC; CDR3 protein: CASIKKGLAEQLSSYNEQFF
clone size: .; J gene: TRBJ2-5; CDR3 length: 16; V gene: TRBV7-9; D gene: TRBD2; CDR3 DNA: TGTGCCAGCAGCTTAGTTAGCGGGGGCTTTCAAGAGACCCAGTACTTC; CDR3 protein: CASSLVSGGFQETQYF
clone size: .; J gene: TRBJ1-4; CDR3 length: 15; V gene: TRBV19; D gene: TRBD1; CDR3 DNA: TGTGCCAGTAGTAATACCGGGACAGGTCGAGAAAAACTGTTTTTT; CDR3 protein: CASSNTGTGREKLFF
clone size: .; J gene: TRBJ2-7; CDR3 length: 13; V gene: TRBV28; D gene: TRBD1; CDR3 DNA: TGTGCCAGCAGGGAGGGACAGGGTAACGAGCAGTACTTC; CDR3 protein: CASREGQGNEQYF
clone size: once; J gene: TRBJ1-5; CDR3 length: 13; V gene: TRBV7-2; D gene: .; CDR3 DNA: TGTGCCAGCAGCCTAGACACCCAAAGGCCCCAGCATTTT; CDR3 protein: CASSLDTQRPQHF
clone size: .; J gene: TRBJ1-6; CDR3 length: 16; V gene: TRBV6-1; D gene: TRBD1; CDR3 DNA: TGTGCCAGCAGTGAAGCGCACAGGGGGCTAGATTCACCCCTCCACTTT; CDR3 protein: CASSEAHRGLDSPLHF
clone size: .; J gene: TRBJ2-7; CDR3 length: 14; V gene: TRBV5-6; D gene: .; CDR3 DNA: TGTGCCAGCAGCTTGGCCGGCGGAACCTACGAGCAGTACTTC; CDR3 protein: CASSLAGGTYEQYF
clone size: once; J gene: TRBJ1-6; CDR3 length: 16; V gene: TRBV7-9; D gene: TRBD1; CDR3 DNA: TGTGCCAGCAGCTTAGTTGGACAGGGACTTAATTCACCCCTCCACTTT; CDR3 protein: CASSLVGQGLNSPLHF
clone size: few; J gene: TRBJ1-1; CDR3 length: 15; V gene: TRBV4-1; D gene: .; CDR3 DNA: TGCGCCAGCAGCCAACACCCGGACAGAAAGTCGGAAGCTTTCTTT; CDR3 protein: CASSQHPDRKSEAFF
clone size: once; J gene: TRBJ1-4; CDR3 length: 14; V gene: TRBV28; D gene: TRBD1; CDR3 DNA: TGTGCCAGCAGCTTGATGGACAGGGACGAAAAACTGTTTTTT; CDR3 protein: CASSLMDRDEKLFF
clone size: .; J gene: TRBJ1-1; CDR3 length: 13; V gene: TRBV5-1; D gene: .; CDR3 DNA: TGCGCCAGCAGCTCCCCCCCAGATACTGAAGCTTTCTTT; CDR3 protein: CASSSPPDTEAFF
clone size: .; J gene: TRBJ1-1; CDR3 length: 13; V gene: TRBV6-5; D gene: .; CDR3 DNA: TGTGCCAGCAAGCCAGGGCAGGACACTGAAGCTTTCTTT; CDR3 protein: CASKPGQDTEAFF
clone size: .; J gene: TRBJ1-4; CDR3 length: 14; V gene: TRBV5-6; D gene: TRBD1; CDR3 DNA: TGTGCCAGCAGCGTTAGGACAGGGGAAGAAAAACTGTTTTTT; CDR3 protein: CASSVRTGEEKLFF